This passage covers 19 T cell receptor beta chains from one sample sequenced in a study of cytomegalovirus exposure and HLA in healthy donors. With 60 Vbeta and 13 Jbeta primers, the PCR was carried out. Measured with immunoSEQ multiplex PCR; TCRdb has only the in-frame clones, and not every one. The sample records about 190,000 clones, 75% to 90% being singletons. The sample was PBMCs. The source is a man between 25 and 39 years old in good health and CMV-seronegative.

J is TRBJ1-4 and V is TRBV27; 7 bases fit TRBD1. V dropped 4 bases and J dropped 8; count of bases not matched to a gene: 13. This CDR3 comprises 16 residues. Germline CDR1 is MNHEY and CDR2 is SMNVEV (reference sequence). The CDR3 DNA reads as TGTGCCAGCAGTTCGGTCCAGACAGGGTGGAGGGAAAAACTGTTTTTT. It specifies CASSSVQTGWREKLFF.

V usage is TRBV7-6 and J usage is TRBJ2-2; 7 bases align to TRBD2. Germline loops: CDR1 SGHVS, CDR2 FNYEAQ. This CDR3 spans 16 amino acids. Trimming cost V 3 bases and J 2 bases; bases outside gene matches: 6. The CDR3 protein is CASSLSAGYNTGELFF. Written as DNA, the CDR3 is TGTGCCAGCAGCTTGTCAGCGGGATATAACACCGGGGAGCTGTTTTTT.

The V and J genes are TRBV9 and TRBJ2-2; the match to TRBD2 covers 7 bases. Germline V gives CDR1 SGDLS, CDR2 YYNGEE. V shed 0 bases and J 6 bases; nucleotides not matched to a gene: 11. CDR3 length equals 17 residues. The CDR3 loop reads CASSVVETSRASGELFF. CDR3 coding DNA: TGTGCCAGCAGCGTAGTTGAGACTAGCCGAGCGTCCGGGGAGCTGTTTTTT.

V is TRBV5-1 and J is TRBJ1-3; D is possibly TRBD1 (6 bases). V was cut by 4 bases and J by 2 bases, with 13 bases left in between. CDR3 length: 15 amino acids. Germline loops: CDR1 SGHRS, CDR2 YFSETQ. The CDR3 here is CASSPSPGAGNTIYF. CDR3 DNA: TGCGCCAGCAGCCCGTCCCCAGGGGCTGGAAACACCATATATTTT.

Written as DNA, the CDR3 is TGTGCCAGCAGCTTGGCTCCGGGGACAAAGAACAATGAGCAGTTCTTC. Its protein product is CASSLAPGTKNNEQFF. The chain couples TRBV5-4 to TRBJ2-1, with D possibly being TRBD1 (6 bases). CDR1 is SGHNT and CDR2 is YYREEE in the germline V gene (reference sequence). The ends were cut back, 0 bases at V and 5 bases at J, with 15 bases in the middle. CDR3 length equals 16 residues.

The gene calls are TRBV2 and TRBJ2-2; TRBD2 matches 7 bases. The V segment lost 7 bases and the J segment 5 bases; nucleotides outside the gene matches: 13. Per germline, CDR1 SNHLY and CDR2 FYNNEI. CDR3 length equals 16 residues. The CDR3 DNA reads as TGTGCCAGCAAAGGCCTAGCGGTGGGGCCGACCGGGGAGCTGTTTTTT. Its translation: CASKGLAVGPTGELFF.

The chain employs TRBV6-5 and TRBJ1-1; D is unresolved. V was pared by 7 bases and J by 1 base, with 10 bases between. The CDR3 extends over 13 amino acids. The germline V gene has CDR1 MNHEY and CDR2 SVGAGI. The CDR3 coding sequence is TGTGCCAGCAAGAAACTAAGGAACACTGAAGCTTTCTTT. Protein: CASKKLRNTEAFF.

The chain combines TRBV30 with TRBJ1-2, with D maybe TRBD1 (6 bases). The V and J ends lost 2 bases and 1 base respectively, with 17 bases between them. Germline CDR1 and CDR2: GTSNPN and SVGIG (reference sequence). The CDR3 consists of 16 residues. The DNA for the CDR3 is TGTGCCTGGAGTTCAACCGGGACACCCGTTAACTATGGCTACACCTTC. Residues: CAWSSTGTPVNYGYTF.

The chain uses TRBV7-8 and TRBJ2-2, with a tentative D call TRBD1 (6 bases). The germline V gene encodes CDR1 SGHVS and CDR2 FQNEAQ. The CDR3 is made up of 15 amino acids. V lost 5 bases to trimming and J lost 2 bases, with 12 bases between them. The CDR3 DNA reads TGTGCCAGCAGCCCGTTTGGGGGCAACACCGGGGAGCTGTTTTTT. Amino acid sequence: CASSPFGGNTGELFF.

The V and J genes are TRBV7-2 and TRBJ1-1; D possibly corresponds to TRBD1 (5 bases). The germline CDR1 and CDR2 sequences are SGHTA and FQGNSA. Trimming removed 3 bases from V and 5 bases from J, with 10 bases in between. The CDR3 length is 13 residues. The CDR3 bases are TGTGCCAGCAGCTTGGACAAGGTAACTGAAGCTTTCTTT. It specifies CASSLDKVTEAFF. Filled out from reference TRBV7-2 and TRBJ1-1, the complete variable domain reads GAGVSQSPSNKVTEKGKDVELRCDPISGHTALYWYRQSLGQGLEFLIYFQGNSAPDKSGLPSDRFSAERTGGSVSTLTIQRTQQEDSAVYLCASSLDKVTEAFFGQGTRLTVV.

The chain couples TRBV4-2 to TRBJ2-3; D is perhaps TRBD2 (7 bases). The germline V and J ends were trimmed by 1 base and 1 base, with 24 bases remaining between them. The length of the CDR3 is 20 residues. The germline CDR1 and CDR2 sequences are LGHNA and YNFKEQ. This CDR3 reads CASSQGIYSSGGRGTDTQYF. The CDR3 DNA reads as TGTGCCAGCAGCCAAGGGATCTACTCATCGGGGGGCCGCGGCACAGATACGCAGTATTTT.

V usage is TRBV4-1 and J usage is TRBJ2-7, with TRBD1 as a possible D gene (6 bases). This CDR3 comprises 16 residues. Germline CDR1 and CDR2: MGHRA and YSYEKL. Trimming took 0 bases from V and 2 from J, leaving 14 bases between them. The CDR3 region has the DNA TGCGCCAGCAGCCAAGATAAGGACACAGGGACCTACGAGCAGTACTTC. It codes for CASSQDKDTGTYEQYF.

The CDR3, as DNA: TGTGCCAGCACCCCAGGGGGGAGCTCTGGAAACACCATATATTTT. Translated: CASTPGGSSGNTIYF. The chain combines TRBV7-2 with TRBJ1-3; 7 bases match TRBD1. V shed 7 bases, J shed 0 bases, and the junction held 6 bases outside the gene matches. The CDR3 totals 15 residues. Germline lookup yields CDR1 SGHTA and CDR2 FQGNSA.

The CDR3 loop reads CASSLSGAGYEQYF. The CDR3 DNA sequence: TGCGCCAGCAGCTTAAGCGGGGCGGGCTACGAGCAGTACTTC. The genes are TRBV5-1 and TRBJ2-7, with 7 bases that match TRBD2. V was clipped by 2 bases and J by 3 bases; unmatched bases: 5. The length of the CDR3 is 14 residues. Germline CDR1 reads SGHRS; CDR2 reads YFSETQ.

For the CDR3, the DNA is TGTGCCACCAGCAGACCTAGCGGGGGGAACTCTGGGGCCAACGTCCTGACTTTC. Translated: CATSRPSGGNSGANVLTF. The rearrangement links TRBV15 to TRBJ2-6, with TRBD2 matching 11 bases. The CDR3 is made up of 18 amino acids. Germline V CDR1 and CDR2: LNHNV, YYDKDF (reference sequence). Trimming removed 2 bases from V and 0 bases from J; junction bases left unmatched: 3.

J is TRBJ2-5 and V is TRBV6-1; 7 bases agree with TRBD1. CDR3 length: 13 residues. J gave up 5 bases and V 4 bases, and 4 bases lay outside the gene matches. CDR1 and CDR2 from the germline V gene are MNHNS and SASEGT. In nucleotides, the CDR3 is TGTGCCAGCAGTGTAGGGGGCGGGGAGACCCAGTACTTC. Translated: CASSVGGGETQYF.

CDR3 bases: TGTGCCAGCAACCGCGGGGGGGACACTGAAGCTTTCTTT. Protein product: CASNRGGDTEAFF. The chain is built from TRBV6-5 and TRBJ1-1; D may be TRBD1 (5 bases). Germline V gene data show CDR1 as MNHEY and CDR2 as SVGAGI. V was pared by 7 bases and J by 3 bases, with 12 bases between. The CDR3 spans 13 residues.

The rearrangement joins TRBV19 to TRBJ1-5; a possible D gene is TRBD1 (6 bases). Germline V gives CDR1 LNHDA, CDR2 SQIVND (reference sequence). The germline V and J ends were trimmed by 6 bases and 0 bases, with 18 bases remaining between them. There are 17 residues in the CDR3. The CDR3 loop reads CASSPTGQGLSNQPQHF. The CDR3 bases are TGTGCCAGTAGCCCAACGGGCCAGGGGCTTAGCAATCAGCCCCAGCATTTT.

V gene TRBV15 combines with J gene TRBJ2-5; TRBD1 is a possible D gene (6 bases). The CDR3 totals 13 residues. Trimming shortened V by 3 bases and J by 2 bases, and 7 bases separated the two germline ends. Germline lookup yields CDR1 LNHNV and CDR2 YYDKDF (reference sequence). The DNA of the CDR3 is TGTGCCACCAGCAGGGACAGACAAGAGACCCAGTACTTC. It encodes CATSRDRQETQYF.